The 21 T cell receptor beta chains presented below share a single source sample, sequenced in a study of blood T cell repertoires in COVID-19. Assay used: immunoSEQ multiplex PCR; TCRdb lists only in-frame clones, some missing. This table has 150,000 or so clones, 65% to 90% appearing once. Sequencing used peripheral blood. These receptors originate from a woman aged 60-70 years with COVID-19, enrolled during active disease.

In this sample, this clone turned up once. The chain joins TRBV15 to TRBJ1-1, with 7 bases lining up with TRBD1. The CDR3 extends over 15 amino acids. Germline CDR1 reads LNHNV; CDR2 reads YYDKDF (reference sequence). Trimming took 5 bases from V and 4 from J; bases not matched to a gene: 10. CDR3 coding DNA: TGTGCCACCAGCGACAGGGTTGGATCTCCCACTGAAGCTTTCTTT. Its translation is CATSDRVGSPTEAFF.

Details on this clone: Compared with germline, one end of the junction differs, possibly owing to a read error. The rearrangement joins TRBV3-1 (or the pseudogene TRBV3-2) to TRBJ1-1; maybe TRBD1 (6 bases). This CDR3 is built from 12 residues. Germline values: CDR1 LGHDT, CDR2 YNNKEL (reference sequence). The CDR3 loop is CASSQRDTEAFF. CDR3 bases: TGTGCCAGCAGCCAGAGGGACACAGAAGCTTTCTTT.

V gene TRBV5-1 combines with J gene TRBJ2-5, with a tentative D call TRBD1 (6 bases). The germline V gene has CDR1 SGHRS and CDR2 YFSETQ. There are 14 residues in the CDR3. V lost 4 bases to trimming and J lost 3 bases, with 13 bases between them. Written as DNA, the CDR3 is TGCGCCAGCAGCAAGGTCGGACAGAAAGAGACCCAGTACTTC. The encoded protein is CASSKVGQKETQYF. Using reference TRBV5-1 and TRBJ2-5 for the parts outside the CDR3, the full variable domain is KAGVTQTPRYLIKTRGQQVTLSCSPISGHRSVSWYQQTPGQGLQFLFEYFSETQRNKGNFPGRFSGRQFSNSRSEMNVSTLELGDSALYLCASSKVGQKETQYFGPGTRLLVL.

This rearrangement joins TRBV4-1 to TRBJ2-1; TRBD2 aligns across 9 bases. CDR1 is MGHRA, CDR2 YSYEKL, per germline. The CDR3 is 16 amino acids. Trimming cost V 5 bases and J 6 bases; bases outside gene matches: 11. DNA of the CDR3: TGCGCCAGCAGCAGTGTTAGCGGGAGAAACCCCAATGAGCAGTTCTTC. Protein: CASSSVSGRNPNEQFF.

In this sample, this clone turned up a few times. The gene calls are TRBV18 and TRBJ1-5, with a weak D call TRBD1 (5 bases). V was shortened by 3 bases and J by 0 bases, with 12 bases between the two germline ends. This CDR3 is built from 16 residues. The germline gives CDR1 KGHSH, CDR2 LQKENI. The DNA for the CDR3 is TGTGCCAGCTCACCCTCGACAGCAAATAGCAATCAGCCCCAGCATTTT. Translating gives CASSPSTANSNQPQHF.

This clone turned up a few times. The rearrangement uses TRBV9 and TRBJ2-2, with D perhaps matching TRBD1 (5 bases). Germline V gene sequence: CDR1 SGDLS, CDR2 YYNGEE. Trimming removed 5 bases from V and 5 bases from J, with 10 bases in between. The CDR3 consists of 13 residues. The CDR3: CASSGQGTGELFF. CDR3 bases: TGTGCCAGCAGTGGGCAGGGAACCGGGGAGCTGTTTTTT. Using reference TRBV9 and TRBJ2-2 for the parts outside the CDR3, the full variable domain is DSGVTQTPKHLITATGQRVTLRCSPRSGDLSVYWYQQSLDQGLQFLIQYYNGEERAKGNILERFSAQQFPDLHSELNLSSLELGDSALYFCASSGQGTGELFFGEGSRLTVL.

The gene calls are TRBV5-1 and TRBJ1-2; no definite D call. This CDR3 is 14 amino acids long. V lost 1 base, J lost 4 bases, and 11 bases lay in between. The germline gives CDR1 SGHRS, CDR2 YFSETQ. The CDR3 protein is CASSLSATLYGYTF. In DNA form, the CDR3 reads TGCGCCAGCAGCTTGTCAGCGACGCTCTATGGCTACACCTTC.

The chain is built from TRBV2 and TRBJ1-3; D is unresolved. CDR3 length equals 13 residues. CDR1 SNHLY and CDR2 FYNNEI come from the germline V gene. V was clipped by 7 bases and J by 4 bases, with 11 bases between them. Here the CDR3 reads CASTGGLGNTIYF. The CDR3 bases are TGTGCCAGCACCGGAGGGTTAGGAAACACCATATATTTT.

The CDR3 region has the DNA TGTGCCAGCAGTTTCAATTCTAACTATGGCTACACCTTC. Its protein is CASSFNSNYGYTF. This chain uses TRBV27 with TRBJ1-2; D not certain. V gave up 3 bases and J gave up 0 bases, with 5 bases separating them. This CDR3 has 13 residues. CDR1 MNHEY and CDR2 SMNVEV come from the germline V gene (reference sequence).

Only one count was recorded for this clone. This chain joins TRBV6-4 and TRBJ2-1; 9 bases line up with TRBD1. This CDR3 comprises 16 residues. V dropped 2 bases and J dropped 8; count of bases not matched to a gene: 10. Germline CDR1 and CDR2: MRHNA and SNTAGT. In nucleotides, the CDR3 is TGTGCCAGCAGTGACGCCGGGACAGGGTTGGGGGATGAGCAGTTCTTC. This sequence encodes CASSDAGTGLGDEQFF.

The chain recombines TRBV7-9 with TRBJ2-1, with a possible D match to TRBD2 (6 bases). V shed 7 bases and J shed 0 bases, with 13 bases lying between them. The CDR3 sequence is 15 residues long. Germline CDR1 reads SEHNR; CDR2 reads FQNEAQ (reference sequence). The chain's CDR3 is CASIQGLSSYNEQFF. DNA of the CDR3: TGTGCCAGCATCCAGGGACTGAGCTCCTACAATGAGCAGTTCTTC.

The chain couples TRBV18 to TRBJ2-2; TRBD1 aligns across 7 bases. This CDR3 has 18 amino acids. Germline V lookup: CDR1 KGHSH, CDR2 LQKENI. The junction had 10 bases not matched to a gene; V was cut back by 0 bases and J by 3 bases. The CDR3: CASSPPRTGRMDTGELFF. The CDR3 DNA follows: TGTGCCAGCTCACCACCGAGGACAGGCCGGATGGACACCGGGGAGCTGTTTTTT.

The V call is TRBV6-5, the J call TRBJ2-1, with TRBD2 matching 9 bases. Trimming took 5 bases from V and 5 from J; bases not matched to a gene: 7. The CDR3 is 15 residues long. CDR1 is MNHEY, CDR2 SVGAGI, per germline. In DNA form, the CDR3 reads TGTGCCAGCAGTCTTAGCGGGAGAGGGGACAATGAGCAGTTCTTC. Encoded protein: CASSLSGRGDNEQFF.

V usage is TRBV6-1 and J usage is TRBJ1-2; TRBD1 is a possible D gene (6 bases). The CDR3 loop spans 15 amino acids. The V gene lost 2 bases and the J gene lost 4 bases, with 14 bases spanning the gap. Germline V gene data show CDR1 as MNHNS and CDR2 as SASEGT. CDR3 bases: TGTGCCAGCAGTGAATTTAGGGGGATTAGCTATGGCTACACCTTC. Encoded protein: CASSEFRGISYGYTF.

The chain uses TRBV11-2 and TRBJ1-5, with D unresolved. Germline V lookup: CDR1 SGHAT, CDR2 FQNNGV. The CDR3 is 13 residues long. With 1 base removed from V and 4 bases from J, the gap between germline ends came to 5 bases. The CDR3 sequence is CASSLGRNQPQHF. CDR3 nucleotide sequence: TGTGCCAGCAGCTTAGGGCGGAATCAGCCCCAGCATTTT.

The genes are TRBV28 and TRBJ2-7, with 13 bases fitting TRBD2. This CDR3 comprises 15 residues. The V segment lost 4 bases and the J segment 6 bases; nucleotides outside the gene matches: 6. Germline CDR1 MDHEN, CDR2 SYDVKM. The CDR3 sequence: CASSSGTSGIPEQYF. DNA for the CDR3: TGTGCCAGCAGTTCCGGGACTAGCGGGATTCCCGAGCAGTACTTC.

This clone was seen more than once but under ten times. Additional DNA sequences in this sample encode the identical CDR3. The chain combines TRBV9 with TRBJ2-2, with D unclear. The V gene lost 0 bases and the J gene lost 1 base, with 4 bases spanning the gap. Germline values: CDR1 SGDLS, CDR2 YYNGEE. The CDR3 totals 14 residues. The CDR3 DNA reads as TGTGCCAGCAGCGTAGTCTTGAACACCGGGGAGCTGTTTTTT. Translating gives CASSVVLNTGELFF.

The chain joins TRBV6-4 to TRBJ1-1; possible D gene TRBD1, 6 bases. The ends were cut back, 6 bases at V and 3 bases at J, with 17 bases in the middle. The CDR3 is made up of 15 amino acids. Per germline, CDR1 MRHNA and CDR2 SNTAGT. CDR3 region: CASRQQGYRDTEAFF. Here the CDR3 DNA reads TGTGCCAGCAGGCAACAGGGATATAGGGACACTGAAGCTTTCTTT.

The chain employs TRBV5-1 and TRBJ1-6, with D uncertain. The V and J ends lost 0 bases and 7 bases respectively, with 14 bases between them. The CDR3 loop spans 16 amino acids. Germline-derived CDR1 and CDR2 are SGHRS and YFSETQ. The CDR3 loop reads CASSLEGSGRNSPLHF. Written as DNA, the CDR3 is TGCGCCAGCAGCTTGGAGGGCAGCGGTCGAAATTCACCCCTCCACTTT.

V is TRBV19 and J is TRBJ1-2, with TRBD1 as a possible D gene (6 bases). From germline, CDR1 is LNHDA and CDR2 SQIVND (reference sequence). This CDR3 is built from 13 residues. Deletions cut 3 bases from V and 6 bases from J, with 11 bases between. The CDR3 spells CASSIVAGDGYTF. CDR3 DNA sequence: TGTGCCAGTAGTATCGTGGCAGGGGATGGCTACACCTTC.

The CDR3 protein is CASSPQGADTQYF. The DNA for the CDR3 is TGTGCCAGCAGTCCCCAGGGGGCAGATACGCAGTATTTT. The chain combines TRBV5-4 with TRBJ2-3; TRBD1 agrees at 7 bases. The germline V gene has CDR1 SGHNT and CDR2 YYREEE (reference sequence). V lost 5 bases, J lost 4 bases, and 4 bases stayed unmatched. The CDR3 sequence is 13 residues long.